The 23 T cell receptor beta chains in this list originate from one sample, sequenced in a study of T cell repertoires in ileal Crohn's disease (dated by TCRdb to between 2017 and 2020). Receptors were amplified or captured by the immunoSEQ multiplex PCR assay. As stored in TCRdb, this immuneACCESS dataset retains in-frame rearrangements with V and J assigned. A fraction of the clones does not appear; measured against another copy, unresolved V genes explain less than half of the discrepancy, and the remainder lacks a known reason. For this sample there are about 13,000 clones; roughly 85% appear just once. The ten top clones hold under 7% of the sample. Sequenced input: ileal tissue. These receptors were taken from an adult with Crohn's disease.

Here the CDR3 reads CAISRLAGGLDTQYF. The DNA for the CDR3 is TGTGCCATCAGTCGACTAGCGGGAGGTTTAGATACGCAGTATTTT. This rearrangement joins TRBV10-3 to TRBJ2-3; the match to TRBD2 covers 13 bases. CDR1 ENHRY and CDR2 SYGVKD come from the germline V gene. V gave up 5 bases and J gave up 5 bases; unmatched junction bases: 4. The length of the CDR3 is 15 residues.

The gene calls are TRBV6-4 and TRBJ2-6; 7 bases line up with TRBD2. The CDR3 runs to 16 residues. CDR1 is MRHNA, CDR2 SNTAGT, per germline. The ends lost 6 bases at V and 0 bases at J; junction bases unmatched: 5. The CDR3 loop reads CASSPSGGSGANVLTF. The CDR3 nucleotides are TGTGCCAGCAGCCCTTCGGGGGGCTCTGGGGCCAACGTCCTGACTTTC.

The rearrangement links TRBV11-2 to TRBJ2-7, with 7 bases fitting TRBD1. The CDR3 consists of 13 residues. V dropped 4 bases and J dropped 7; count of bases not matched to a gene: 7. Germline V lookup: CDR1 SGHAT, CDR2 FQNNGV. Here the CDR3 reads CASSYSTGKEQYF. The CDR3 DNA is TGTGCCAGCAGCTATTCGACAGGGAAGGAGCAGTACTTC.

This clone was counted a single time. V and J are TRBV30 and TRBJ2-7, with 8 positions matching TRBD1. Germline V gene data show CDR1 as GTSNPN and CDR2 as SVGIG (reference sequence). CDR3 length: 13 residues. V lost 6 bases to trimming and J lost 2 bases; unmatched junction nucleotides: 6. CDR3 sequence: CACPGTGAYEQYF. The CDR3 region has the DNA TGTGCCTGCCCCGGGACAGGAGCCTACGAGCAGTACTTC.

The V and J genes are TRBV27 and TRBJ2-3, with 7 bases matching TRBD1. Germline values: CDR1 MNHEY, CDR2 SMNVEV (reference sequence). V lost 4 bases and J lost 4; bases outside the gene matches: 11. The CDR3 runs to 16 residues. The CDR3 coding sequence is TGTGCCAGCAGTTACCGGCAAAGACAGGGTCCAGATACGCAGTATTTT. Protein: CASSYRQRQGPDTQYF.

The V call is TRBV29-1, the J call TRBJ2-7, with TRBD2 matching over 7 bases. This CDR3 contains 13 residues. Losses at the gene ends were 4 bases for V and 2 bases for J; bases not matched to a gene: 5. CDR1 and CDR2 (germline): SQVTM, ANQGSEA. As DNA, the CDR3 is TGCAGCGTTGTGGGGGGGAGTACCTACGAGCAGTACTTC. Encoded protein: CSVVGGSTYEQYF.

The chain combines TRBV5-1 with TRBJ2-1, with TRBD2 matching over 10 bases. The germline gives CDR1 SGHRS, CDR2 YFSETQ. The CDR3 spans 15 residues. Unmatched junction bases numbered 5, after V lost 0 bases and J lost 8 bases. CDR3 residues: CASSLGRAGGDEQFF. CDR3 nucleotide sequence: TGCGCCAGCAGCTTGGGCCGAGCGGGAGGGGATGAGCAGTTCTTC.

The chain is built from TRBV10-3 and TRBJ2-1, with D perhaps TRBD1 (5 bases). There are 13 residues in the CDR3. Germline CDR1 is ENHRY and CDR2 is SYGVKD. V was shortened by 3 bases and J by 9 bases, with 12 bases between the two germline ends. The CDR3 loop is CAISEGQGGEQFF. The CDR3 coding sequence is TGTGCCATCAGTGAAGGGCAGGGCGGTGAGCAGTTCTTC.

CDR3 in amino acids: CASSDWIAGSTDTQYF. As DNA, the CDR3 is TGCGCCAGCAGTGATTGGATAGCGGGAAGCACAGATACGCAGTATTTT. The rearrangement links TRBV10-2 to TRBJ2-3; 8 bases align to TRBD2. CDR3 length: 16 amino acids. CDR1 and CDR2 (germline): WSHSY, SAAADI. V shed 3 bases, J shed 0 bases, and the junction held 5 bases outside the gene matches.

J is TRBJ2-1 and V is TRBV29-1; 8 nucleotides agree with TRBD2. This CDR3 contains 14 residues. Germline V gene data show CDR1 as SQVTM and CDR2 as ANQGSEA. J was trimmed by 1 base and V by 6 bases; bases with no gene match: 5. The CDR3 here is CSVQERGSYNEQFF. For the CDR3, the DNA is TGCAGCGTCCAGGAGCGGGGGTCCTACAATGAGCAGTTCTTC.

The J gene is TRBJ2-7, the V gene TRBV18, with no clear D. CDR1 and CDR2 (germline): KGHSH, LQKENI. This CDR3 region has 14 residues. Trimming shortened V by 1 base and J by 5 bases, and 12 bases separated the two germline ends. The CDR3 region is CASSPLPGKDEQYF. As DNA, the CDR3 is TGTGCCAGCTCACCACTTCCAGGAAAAGACGAGCAGTACTTC. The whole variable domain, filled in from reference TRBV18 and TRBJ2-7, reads NAGVMQNPRHLVRRRGQEARLRCSPMKGHSHVYWYRQLPEEGLKFMVYLQKENIIDESGMPKERFSAEFPKEGPSILRIQQVVRGDSAAYFCASSPLPGKDEQYFGPGTRLTVT.

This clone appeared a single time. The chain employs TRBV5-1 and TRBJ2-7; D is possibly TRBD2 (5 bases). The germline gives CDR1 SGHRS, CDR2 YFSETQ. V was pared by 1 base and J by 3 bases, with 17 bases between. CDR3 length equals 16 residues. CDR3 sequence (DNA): TGCGCCAGCAGCTTGAAGTACGAGGTCGGGGACTACGAGCAGTACTTC. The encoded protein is CASSLKYEVGDYEQYF.

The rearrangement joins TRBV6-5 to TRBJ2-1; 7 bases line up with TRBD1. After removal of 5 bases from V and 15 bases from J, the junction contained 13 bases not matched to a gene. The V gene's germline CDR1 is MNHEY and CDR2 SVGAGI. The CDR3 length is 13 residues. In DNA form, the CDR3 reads TGTGCCAGCAGTCCGTCCAGGGGGAGTACTCGGTTCTTC. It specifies CASSPSRGSTRFF.

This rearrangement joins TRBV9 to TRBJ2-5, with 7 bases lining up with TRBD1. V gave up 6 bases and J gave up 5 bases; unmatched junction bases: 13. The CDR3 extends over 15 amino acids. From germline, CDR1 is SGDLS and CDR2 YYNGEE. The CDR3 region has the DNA TGTGCCAGCAAACGCGGACAGGCGGAGGTGGAGACCCAGTACTTC. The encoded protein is CASKRGQAEVETQYF.

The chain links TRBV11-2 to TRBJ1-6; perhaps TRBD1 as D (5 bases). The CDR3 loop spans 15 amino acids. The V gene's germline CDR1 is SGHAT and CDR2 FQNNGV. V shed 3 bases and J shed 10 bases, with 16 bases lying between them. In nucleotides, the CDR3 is TGTGCCAGCAGCTTCGTGGGGACTCCCGGATCACCCCTCCACTTT. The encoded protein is CASSFVGTPGSPLHF.

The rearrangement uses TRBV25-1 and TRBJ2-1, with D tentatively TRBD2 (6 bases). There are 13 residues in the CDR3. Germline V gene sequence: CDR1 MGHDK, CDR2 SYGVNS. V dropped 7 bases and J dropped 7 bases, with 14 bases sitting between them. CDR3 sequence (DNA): TGTGCCAGCATGGGACTCGCGGGGAATGAGCAGTTCTTC. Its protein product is CASMGLAGNEQFF.

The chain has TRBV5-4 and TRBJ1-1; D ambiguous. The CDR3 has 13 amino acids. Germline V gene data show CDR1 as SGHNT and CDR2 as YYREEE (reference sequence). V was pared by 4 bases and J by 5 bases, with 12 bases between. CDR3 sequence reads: CASSPGGRTEAFF. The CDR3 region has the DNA TGTGCCAGCAGCCCTGGAGGGAGAACTGAAGCTTTCTTT.

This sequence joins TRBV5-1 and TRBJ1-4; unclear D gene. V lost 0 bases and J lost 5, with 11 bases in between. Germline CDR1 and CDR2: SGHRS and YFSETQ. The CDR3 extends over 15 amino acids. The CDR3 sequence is CASSLGEPGNEKLFF. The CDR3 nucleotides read TGCGCCAGCAGCTTGGGGGAGCCCGGGAATGAAAAACTGTTTTTT.

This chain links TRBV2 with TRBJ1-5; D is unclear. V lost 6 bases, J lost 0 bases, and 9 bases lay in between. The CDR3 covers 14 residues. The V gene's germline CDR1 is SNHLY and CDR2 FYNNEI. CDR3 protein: CASSDEVSNQPQHF. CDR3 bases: TGTGCCAGCAGCGACGAGGTTAGCAATCAGCCCCAGCATTTT.

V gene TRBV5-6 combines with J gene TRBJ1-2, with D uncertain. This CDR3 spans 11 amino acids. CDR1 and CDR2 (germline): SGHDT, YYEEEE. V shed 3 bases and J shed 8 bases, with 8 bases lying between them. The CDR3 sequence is CASSSLDGYTF. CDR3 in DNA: TGTGCCAGCAGCTCACTAGACGGCTACACCTTC.

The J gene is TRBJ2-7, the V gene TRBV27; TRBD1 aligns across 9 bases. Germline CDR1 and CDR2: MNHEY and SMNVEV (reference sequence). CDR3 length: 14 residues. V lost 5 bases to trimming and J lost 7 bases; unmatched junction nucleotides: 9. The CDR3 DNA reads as TGTGCCAGCAGTCCCGGGACAGGGTTTGGGGAGCAGTACTTC. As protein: CASSPGTGFGEQYF.

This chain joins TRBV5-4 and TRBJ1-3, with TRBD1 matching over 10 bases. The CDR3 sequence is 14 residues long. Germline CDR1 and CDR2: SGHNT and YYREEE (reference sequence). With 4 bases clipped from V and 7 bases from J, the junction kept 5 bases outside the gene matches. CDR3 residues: CASSPGTGVNTIYF. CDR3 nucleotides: TGTGCCAGCAGCCCGGGGACAGGGGTGAACACCATATATTTT.

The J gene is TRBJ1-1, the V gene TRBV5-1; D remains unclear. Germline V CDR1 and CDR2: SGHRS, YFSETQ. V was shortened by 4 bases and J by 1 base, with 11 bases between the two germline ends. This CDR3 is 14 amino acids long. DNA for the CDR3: TGCGCCAGCAGCGTGGACGGTCGGAACACTGAAGCTTTCTTT. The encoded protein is CASSVDGRNTEAFF. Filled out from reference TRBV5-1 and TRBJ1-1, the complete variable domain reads KAGVTQTPRYLIKTRGQQVTLSCSPISGHRSVSWYQQTPGQGLQFLFEYFSETQRNKGNFPGRFSGRQFSNSRSEMNVSTLELGDSALYLCASSVDGRNTEAFFGQGTRLTVV.